Listed below are T cell receptor beta chains from one sample, sequenced in a study of blood T cell repertoires in COVID-19. Using immunoSEQ multiplex PCR, the repertoire was profiled, and TCRdb retains in-frame clones only, with some absent. The sample shows around 130,000 clones, 90% of them seen only once. Sequencing input: peripheral blood. Source of these receptors: a man between 60 and 70 years old with COVID-19, enrolled during active disease. Each CDR3 is given without its conserved first and last residue. Expanded clones are given a class, and other clones once, few, many or no size at all.

V: TRBV2
J: TRBJ2-2
size: NA
CDR3: ASSGQGNTGELF

V: TRBV5-1
J: TRBJ1-6
size: few
CDR3: ASSLQGNLNSPLH

V: TRBV7-2
J: TRBJ2-5
size: once
CDR3: ASSLSLEETQY

V: TRBV4-3
J: TRBJ2-4
size: NA
CDR3: ASSQDQGTLGNIQY

V: TRBV3-1/TRBV3-2
J: TRBJ2-7
size: NA
CDR3: ASSQGTVSYEQY

V: TRBV11-3
J: TRBJ2-3
size: NA
CDR3: ASSLGPGSTDTQY

V: TRBV29-1
J: TRBJ2-6
size: NA
CDR3: SVETDTNSGANVLT

V: TRBV6-5
J: TRBJ2-7
size: few
CDR3: ASTGQGARREQY

V: TRBV27
J: TRBJ2-1
size: NA
CDR3: ASSFSNYNEQF

V: TRBV10-1
J: TRBJ2-6
size: NA
CDR3: ASSPATGQGATGANVLT

V: TRBV2
J: TRBJ2-7
size: NA
CDR3: ASSNRDRGVDEQY

V: TRBV14
J: TRBJ2-7
size: NA
CDR3: ASSQDSLAGYEQY

V: TRBV7-9
J: TRBJ1-3
size: NA
CDR3: ASSSSGGGNTIY